The 27 T cell receptor beta chains below come from one sample, sequenced in a study of neurological immune-mediated disorders. From the 5' RACE reads, TCRdb called clonotypes with MiXCR, one entry per CDR3 protein. The sample consists of 20,000 or so distinct CDR3 sequences, around 16% of them appearing once. The sample was PBMCs. Every receptor here comes from a female donor with HTLV-1-associated myelopathy (HAM/TSP).

This clonotype was counted many times. V usage is TRBV12-3 or TRBV12-4 and J usage is TRBJ1-5, with D perhaps matching TRBD1 (5 bases). The CDR3 totals 14 residues. V lost 6 bases and J lost 1, with 10 bases in between. This CDR3 is CASSSGLSNQPQHF. The CDR3 coding sequence is TGTGCCAGCAGCTCGGGACTGAGCAATCAGCCCCAGCATTTT.

This clonotype was counted at least ten times. The chain uses TRBV6-5 and TRBJ1-1; D gene uncertain. Trimming stripped 2 bases from V and 1 base from J, with 5 bases between. This CDR3 has 13 amino acids. Germline V gene lookup returns CDR1 MNHEY and CDR2 SVGAGI. DNA for the CDR3: TGTGCCAGCAGTTACAGCAAGAACACTGAAGCTTTCTTT. Translated, it gives CASSYSKNTEAFF.

This clonotype came up many times. The chain is built from TRBV7-2 and TRBJ2-1; no reliable D call. Trimming pared 1 base from V and 4 bases from J, leaving 5 bases between. The length of the CDR3 is 13 residues. The germline V gene has CDR1 SGHTA and CDR2 FQGNSA. CDR3: CASSLGRYNEQFF. The CDR3 DNA follows: TGTGCCAGCAGCTTAGGCAGATACAATGAGCAGTTCTTC.

The rearrangement uses TRBV5-1 and TRBJ1-5; tentative D call: TRBD1 (6 bases). This CDR3 contains 14 residues. Germline V gene sequence: CDR1 SGHRS, CDR2 YFSETQ. Trimming removed 4 bases from V and 5 bases from J, with 13 bases in between. The CDR3 protein is CASSEGQEYQPQHF. CDR3 bases: TGCGCCAGCAGCGAGGGACAAGAGTATCAGCCCCAGCATTTT. The entire variable domain, with the rest obtained from reference TRBV5-1 and TRBJ1-5, is as follows: KAGVTQTPRYLIKTRGQQVTLSCSPISGHRSVSWYQQTPGQGLQFLFEYFSETQRNKGNFPGRFSGRQFSNSRSEMNVSTLELGDSALYLCASSEGQEYQPQHFGDGTRLSIL.

In its sample, this clonotype was seen once. The DNA is omitted, as the CDR3 cannot be located on it reliably, and the CDR3 follows TCRdb's listing. The V and J genes are TRBV5-5 and TRBJ2-5; the DNA was not used to check the table's D call, TRBD1. The CDR3 is made up of 19 amino acids, end residues included. CDR1 is SGHKS, CDR2 YYEKEE, per germline (reference sequence). CDR3: CASSFYICSGTSWGETQYF.

This clonotype was observed a few times. The gene calls are TRBV27 and TRBJ2-5, with 9 bases lining up with TRBD1. The germline V gene encodes CDR1 MNHEY and CDR2 SMNVEV (reference sequence). There are 15 residues in the CDR3. After removal of 5 bases from V and 2 bases from J, the junction contained 6 bases not matched to a gene. CDR3 DNA: TGTGCCAGCAGTCCTGGACAGGGGTATCAAGAGACCCAGTACTTC. It translates to CASSPGQGYQETQYF.

V gene TRBV29-1 combines with J gene TRBJ2-7; a weak D match, TRBD2 (5 bases). Germline-derived CDR1 and CDR2 are SQVTM and ANQGSEA. V was shortened by 7 bases and J by 0 bases, with 10 bases between the two germline ends. The CDR3 contains 12 residues. The DNA of the CDR3 is TGCAGCGCCCACGGGAACTCCTACGAGCAGTACTTC. Protein: CSAHGNSYEQYF.

This clonotype was picked up many times. The chain uses TRBV20-1 and TRBJ2-3; D not resolved. This CDR3 region has 16 residues. The V end lost 0 bases, the J end lost 5 bases, and 18 bases lay between the germline ends. Germline V gene sequence: CDR1 DFQATT, CDR2 SNEGSKA (reference sequence). The DNA of the CDR3 is TGCAGTGCTAGAGATAGTTGGCAGGAGATGGTAGATACGCAGTATTTT. Its translation is CSARDSWQEMVDTQYF.

The table lists this clonotype with many counts. The chain joins TRBV21-1 to TRBJ2-5. TRBV21-1 is classified as a pseudogene. This CDR3 comprises 15 residues. The CDR3 is CASSKALSRGIPQYF. CDR3 nucleotides: TGTGCCAGCAGCAAAGCGCTTTCTCGTGGAATCCCCCAGTACTTC.

The table lists this clonotype with many counts. This sequence joins TRBV20-1 and TRBJ2-5, with TRBD1 matching 9 bases. The CDR3 is made up of 12 amino acids. Germline V gene sequence: CDR1 DFQATT, CDR2 SNEGSKA (reference sequence). The J segment lost 4 bases and the V segment lost 6 bases, leaving 3 bases of the junction unmatched. DNA of the CDR3: TGCAGTGCGGGACAGGGCGGAGAGACCCAGTACTTC. It is translated as CSAGQGGETQYF.

Points on this clonotype: One junction end does not reproduce the germline sequence, and a read error may be involved. The J gene is TRBJ1-2, the V gene TRBV2; D is possibly TRBD1 (6 bases). Germline values: CDR1 SNHLY, CDR2 FYNNEI. The CDR3 spans 13 residues. The CDR3 sequence: CASSVSGVYGYNF. CDR3 DNA sequence: TGTGCGAGCAGTGTTTCAGGGGTATATGGCTACAACTTC. The whole variable domain, filled in from reference TRBV2 and TRBJ1-2, reads EPEVTQTPSHQVTQMGQEVILRCVPISNHLYFYWYRQILGQKVEFLVSFYNNEISEKSEIFDDQFSVERPDGSNFTLKIRSTKLEDSAMYFCASSVSGVYGYNFGSGTRLTVV.

The sample holds many counts of this clonotype. The rearrangement joins TRBV5-1 to TRBJ2-1; D is unresolved. The germline gives CDR1 SGHRS, CDR2 YFSETQ. Trimming left V 9 bases short and J 0 bases short, with 13 bases between. This CDR3 region has 14 residues. The CDR3 region is CATRKESSYNEQFF. CDR3 DNA: TGCGCCACCCGAAAGGAGAGCTCCTACAATGAGCAGTTCTTC. The variable domain in full, completed from reference TRBV5-1 and TRBJ2-1, reads KAGVTQTPRYLIKTRGQQVTLSCSPISGHRSVSWYQQTPGQGLQFLFEYFSETQRNKGNFPGRFSGRQFSNSRSEMNVSTLELGDSALYLCATRKESSYNEQFFGPGTRLTVL.

This clonotype was found many times. V and J are TRBV7-6 and TRBJ2-5, with 9 bases identical to TRBD1. V lost 2 bases, J lost 5 bases, and 6 bases stayed unmatched. Germline V gives CDR1 SGHVS, CDR2 FNYEAQ. The CDR3 is 15 residues long. CDR3 protein: CASSLTGTGRETQYF. CDR3 in DNA: TGTGCCAGCAGCTTAACCGGGACAGGGAGGGAGACCCAGTACTTC.

The chain carries TRBV20-1 and TRBJ2-3, with 8 bases that match TRBD1. CDR3 size: 11 residues. After removal of 6 bases from V and 6 bases from J, the junction contained 2 bases not matched to a gene. CDR1 and CDR2 from the germline V gene are DFQATT and SNEGSKA (reference sequence). The CDR3 DNA reads TGCAGTGCCCGGACAGGGGATACGCAGTATTTT. It encodes CSARTGDTQYF.

This clonotype was observed many times. J is TRBJ2-1 and V is TRBV7-2, with 9 bases identical to TRBD2. V was clipped by 6 bases and J by 0 bases; unmatched bases: 6. The CDR3 length is 16 residues. Germline lookup yields CDR1 SGHTA and CDR2 FQGNSA. CDR3 DNA sequence: TGTGCCAGCAGGTCGAGCGGGAGGCCCTCCTACAATGAGCAGTTCTTC. As protein: CASRSSGRPSYNEQFF.

The chain links TRBV7-7 to TRBJ2-3; D perhaps matches TRBD1 (7 bases). From germline, CDR1 is SSHAT and CDR2 FNYEAQ (reference sequence). The CDR3 runs to 15 residues. CDR3 region: CARSLGGKGANTQYF. Here the CDR3 DNA reads TGTGCTAGAAGCTTAGGAGGGAAGGGGGCAAATACGCAGTATTTT. Full variable domain (rest looked up from reference TRBV7-7 and TRBJ2-3): GAGVSQSPRYKVTKRGQDVTLRCDPISSHATLYWYQQALGQGPEFLTYFNYEAQPDKSGLPSDRFSAERPEGSISTLTIQRTEQRDSAMYRCARSLGGKGANTQYFGPGTRLTVL.

Details on this clonotype: An end of the junction does not agree with germline; a read error may underlie this. This chain joins TRBV20-1 and TRBJ2-1; D unresolved. CDR1 is DFQATT and CDR2 is SNEGSKA in the germline V gene (reference sequence). The CDR3 runs to 12 residues. This CDR3 is CSARDMWMEQFF. In DNA form, the CDR3 reads TGCAGTGCTAGAGATATGTGGATGGAGCAGTTTTTC.

The DNA of the CDR3 is TGCAGTGCTAGAGATGAACCTAGCGGGGACATCTACGAGCAGTACTTC. Its translation: CSARDEPSGDIYEQYF. V gene TRBV20-1 combines with J gene TRBJ2-7, with 9 bases matching TRBD2. Per the germline V gene, CDR1 is DFQATT and CDR2 is SNEGSKA (reference sequence). This CDR3 is 16 amino acids long. Losses at the gene ends were 0 bases for V and 3 bases for J; bases not matched to a gene: 9.

There are many counts of this clonotype. The rearrangement joins TRBV21-1 to TRBJ1-1; the DNA was not used to check the table's D call, TRBD1. TRBV21-1 is designated a pseudogene. The CDR3 totals 14 residues. The CDR3 DNA reads as TGTGCCAGCAGCAAAGTAGGGGAGAACACTGAAGCTTTCTTT. Its translation is CASSKVGENTEAFF.

In this sample, this clonotype turned up many times. The chain has TRBV20-1 and TRBJ2-7; D is possibly TRBD1 or TRBD2 (5 bases each). The CDR3 extends over 13 amino acids. The ends were cut back, 5 bases at V and 2 bases at J, with 13 bases in the middle. Looked up from germline, CDR1 is DFQATT and CDR2 is SNEGSKA (reference sequence). CDR3 residues: CSAAGTKTYEQYF. DNA for the CDR3: TGCAGTGCTGCCGGGACCAAAACCTACGAGCAGTACTTC.

This clonotype was seen repeatedly, ten times or more. The gene calls are TRBV5-1 and TRBJ2-5, with 7 positions matching TRBD2. The V segment lost 2 bases and the J segment 5 bases; nucleotides outside the gene matches: 3. Germline loops: CDR1 SGHRS, CDR2 YFSETQ. There are 13 residues in the CDR3. The CDR3 loop is CASSFREGETQYF. The CDR3 DNA reads as TGCGCCAGCAGCTTCAGGGAGGGGGAGACCCAGTACTTC.

This clonotype was counted many times. The V gene is TRBV3-1, the J gene TRBJ1-1, with no clear D. This CDR3 is 14 amino acids long. With 0 bases removed from V and 5 bases from J, the gap between germline ends came to 10 bases. Germline V gene lookup returns CDR1 LGHDT and CDR2 YNNKEL (reference sequence). The CDR3, as DNA: TGTGCCAGCAGCCAAGAGGGCGGTAGGACTGAAGCTTTCTTT. It is translated as CASSQEGGRTEAFF.

J is TRBJ2-1 and V is TRBV20-1, with a weak D call TRBD2 (7 bases). Germline V gene data show CDR1 as DFQATT and CDR2 as SNEGSKA (reference sequence). This CDR3 has 14 amino acids. Trimming stripped 6 bases from V and 0 bases from J, with 12 bases between. The CDR3 region is CSALGGASYNEQFF. CDR3 DNA sequence: TGCAGTGCCCTAGGGGGGGCCTCCTACAATGAGCAGTTCTTC.

This clonotype was detected many times. The rearrangement joins TRBV29-1 to TRBJ2-4; TRBD2 matches at 9 bases. The CDR3 has 17 residues. J gave up 0 bases and V 6 bases, and 12 bases lay outside the gene matches. Germline loops: CDR1 SQVTM, CDR2 ANQGSEA. The CDR3 DNA sequence: TGCAGCGTCCGCGGGAGGGGAGGGGGAATAGCCAAAAACATTCAGTACTTC. The encoded protein is CSVRGRGGGIAKNIQYF.

This clonotype has at least ten counts. The rearrangement uses TRBV11-3 and TRBJ2-7; 8 bases align to TRBD1. Germline-derived CDR1 and CDR2 are SGHNT and YENEEA. J lost 2 bases, V lost 2 bases, and 2 bases had no gene match. CDR3 length: 14 amino acids. CDR3 loop: CASSLTGGPYEQYF. The CDR3 nucleotides are TGTGCCAGCAGCTTAACAGGGGGGCCCTACGAGCAGTACTTC.

In its sample, this clonotype was seen many times. This chain connects TRBV6-1 to TRBJ2-1; 9 bases fit TRBD1. Losses at the gene ends were 1 base for V and 5 bases for J; bases not matched to a gene: 0. This CDR3 has 14 residues. Germline assignment: CDR1 MNHNS and CDR2 SASEGT. This chain's CDR3 is CASSEGDRDNEQFF. In DNA, the CDR3 is TGTGCCAGCAGTGAAGGGGACAGGGACAATGAGCAGTTCTTC.

This clonotype was detected many times. This chain connects TRBV12-3 or TRBV12-4 to TRBJ2-7; D unclear. The CDR3 sequence is 11 residues long. V was pared by 3 bases and J by 7 bases, with 7 bases between. Written as DNA, the CDR3 is TGTGCCAGCAGTTTTTCGTGGGAGCAGTACTTC. It yields the protein CASSFSWEQYF.